Following are 10 T cell receptor beta chains from one sample sequenced in a study of T cell repertoires in aging, cancer and after chemotherapy. TRB rearrangements spanning V, D and J were amplified using mixed TRB-A/B primers. TCRdb fed the multiplex PCR reads into MiXCR, producing one record per CDR3 protein. The sample records fewer than 15,000 distinct CDR3 sequences, about 25% being singletons. Peripheral blood genomic DNA, not sorted cells or RNA, was the template. The sample comprised blood. These receptors all stem from a human donor in good health.

This clonotype came up a few times. This chain uses TRBV6-4 with TRBJ1-2, with D perhaps matching TRBD1 (6 bases). V was clipped by 0 bases and J by 4 bases, with 6 bases between them. Per germline, CDR1 MRHNA and CDR2 SNTAGT. This CDR3 contains 13 residues. The CDR3, as DNA: TGTGCCAGCAGTGACTCAGGGGGCTATGGCTACACCTTC. Its protein is CASSDSGGYGYTF.

For the CDR3, the DNA is TGCAGTGCTAGAGATGGGCAGGGGGGGAGCCACTATGGCTACACCTTC. Translation gives CSARDGQGGSHYGYTF. The gene calls are TRBV20-1 and TRBJ1-2; 7 bases line up with TRBD1. J lost 3 bases, V lost 0 bases, and 10 bases had no gene match. This CDR3 has 16 amino acids. The germline V gene has CDR1 DFQATT and CDR2 SNEGSKA (reference sequence).

V is TRBV10-3 and J is TRBJ2-1; D gene unclear. Germline assignment: CDR1 ENHRY and CDR2 SYGVKD. Trimming pared 11 bases from V and 5 bases from J, leaving 22 bases between. CDR3 length: 15 amino acids. The CDR3: CAASRFKEPNNEQFF. As DNA, the CDR3 is TGTGCCGCCTCCAGATTCAAGGAGCCCAACAATGAGCAGTTCTTC.

Many counts were recorded for this clonotype. V is TRBV20-1 and J is TRBJ1-2, with unresolved D. Germline V gene lookup returns CDR1 DFQATT and CDR2 SNEGSKA (reference sequence). V was pared by 0 bases and J by 4 bases, with 6 bases between. The CDR3 contains 12 residues. The CDR3 protein is CSARDRVYGYTF. The CDR3 DNA follows: TGCAGTGCTAGAGATAGAGTCTATGGCTACACCTTC.

This clonotype turned up a few times. The chain couples TRBV10-3 to TRBJ1-1, with a tentative D call TRBD1 (6 bases). V lost 2 bases and J 5 bases, leaving 9 bases between the germline ends. The CDR3 runs 13 residues. Germline lookup yields CDR1 ENHRY and CDR2 SYGVKD. This CDR3 is CAISEGGWTEAFF. The DNA for the CDR3 is TGTGCCATCAGTGAGGGGGGCTGGACTGAAGCTTTCTTT.

The V gene is TRBV7-2, the J gene TRBJ1-4; tentative D call: TRBD1 (5 bases). This CDR3 has 14 amino acids. CDR1 SGHTA and CDR2 FQGNSA come from the germline V gene. Trimming pared 3 bases from V and 7 bases from J, leaving 12 bases between. The CDR3 is CASSLGLPPEKLFF. In nucleotides, the CDR3 is TGTGCCAGCAGCTTGGGACTTCCCCCTGAAAAACTGTTTTTT.

This clonotype was counted only a few times. The genes are TRBV7-3 and TRBJ2-3; 9 bases are a match to TRBD2. The CDR3 runs to 15 residues. The ends lost 4 bases at V and 4 bases at J; junction bases unmatched: 6. The germline gives CDR1 SGHTA, CDR2 FQGTGA. Here the CDR3 DNA reads TGTGCCAGCAGCTCTCAGCGGGGGGTTCCAGATACGCAGTATTTT. Translating it yields CASSSQRGVPDTQYF.

The chain is built from TRBV10-2 and TRBJ1-5; TRBD1 might be the D (6 bases). The V end lost 6 bases, the J end lost 7 bases, and 13 bases lay between the germline ends. CDR3 length equals 13 residues. From germline, CDR1 is WSHSY and CDR2 SAAADI. As DNA, the CDR3 is TGCGCCAGCAGGGTAGACAGGTACCAGCCCCAGCATTTT. Its translation is CASRVDRYQPQHF.

The chain links TRBV30 to TRBJ2-7; perhaps TRBD1 as D (6 bases). Germline loops: CDR1 GTSNPN, CDR2 SVGIG (reference sequence). This CDR3 has 14 amino acids. Trimming removed 2 bases from V and 2 bases from J, with 13 bases in between. The CDR3 protein is CAWSQGLATYEQYF. The CDR3 bases are TGTGCCTGGAGTCAGGGGCTAGCTACCTACGAGCAGTACTTC.

Details on this clonotype: A much larger clone sits a single nucleotide away, making a read error possible. V usage is TRBV19 and J usage is TRBJ2-7; 8 positions agree with TRBD1. The germline gives CDR1 LNHDA, CDR2 SQIVND (reference sequence). CDR3 length equals 12 residues. J gave up 6 bases and V 5 bases, and 3 bases lay outside the gene matches. CDR3: CASSRTGLEQYF. The CDR3, as DNA: TGTGCCAGTAGTCGGACAGGGCTCGAGCAGTACTTC.